The clone carrying this TCR beta chain was recorded many times. This sample stems from a study of T-cell memory formation after mild COVID-19. TCRdb reprocessed the 5' RACE reads via MiXCR and lists one record per CDR3 protein. The sample lists around 310,000 distinct CDR3 sequences, around 15% occurring once. Germline assignment: CDR1 SQVTM and CDR2 ANQGSEA. This CDR3 is built from 15 residues. Between the trimmed V and J ends, which lost 7 bases and 0 bases, there was a span of 18 bases. This TCR was sampled from a man aged 18 to 29 who had mild COVID-19 (a few samples of this study predate the infection). Cell type and time point are not known. The gene calls are TRBV29-1 and TRBJ1-1; D ambiguous. Sequenced input: PBMCs or a T cell subset sorted from them (not recorded which). The CDR3 loop is CSASQDAGLNTEAFF. DNA for the CDR3: TGCAGCGCCTCCCAAGACGCCGGATTGAACACTGAAGCTTTCTTT.